What follows are 28 T cell receptor beta chains derived from one specimen sequenced in a study of Ad26.COV2.S vaccination and SARS-CoV-2 variants. Method: immunoSEQ multiplex PCR; TCRdb's copy keeps in-frame clones and lacks some. The table has about 350,000 clones, 92% seen once. Sequencing used peripheral blood, obtained after recovery from COVID-19. These receptors were taken from a human donor who had recovered from COVID-19.

This chain connects TRBV7-3 to TRBJ2-3; the match to TRBD2 covers 13 bases. This CDR3 has 14 residues. Germline CDR1 and CDR2: SGHTA and FQGTGA. With 6 bases clipped from V and 6 bases from J, the junction kept 3 bases outside the gene matches. The CDR3 nucleotides read TGTGCCAGCAGTTCGGGACTAGCGGGGGATACGCAGTATTTT. The encoded protein is CASSSGLAGDTQYF.

The V gene is TRBV9, the J gene TRBJ1-2; no reliable D call. The CDR3 has 13 residues. CDR1 is SGDLS, CDR2 YYNGEE, per germline. V lost 4 bases and J lost 2, with 9 bases in between. CDR3 coding DNA: TGTGCCAGCAGCCCCCTAGGAAACTATGGCTACACCTTC. Its translation: CASSPLGNYGYTF.

CDR3 region: CASSLGGAMNTEAFF. In DNA form, the CDR3 reads TGTGCCAGCAGCTTAGGGGGGGCGATGAACACTGAAGCTTTCTTT. The chain uses TRBV7-2 and TRBJ1-1; tentatively, D is TRBD1 (6 bases). Between the trimmed V and J ends, which lost 1 base and 0 bases, there was a span of 9 bases. This CDR3 spans 15 amino acids. Germline V CDR1 and CDR2: SGHTA, FQGNSA.

CDR3 in DNA: TGTGCCAGCAGCTTCAGGCTTAATCAGCCCCAGCATTTT. Translation gives CASSFRLNQPQHF. The V and J genes are TRBV12-1 and TRBJ1-5; the tabulated D call, TRBD1, remains unverified against the DNA. TRBV12-1 constitutes a pseudogene. This CDR3 contains 13 residues.

The chain joins TRBV5-1 to TRBJ2-5, with D possibly TRBD1 on 5 matching bases. Germline assignment: CDR1 SGHRS and CDR2 YFSETQ. The CDR3 spans 14 residues. Trimming pared 4 bases from V and 2 bases from J, leaving 12 bases between. CDR3: CASSNGAVQETQYF. The DNA for the CDR3 is TGCGCCAGCAGCAATGGGGCCGTTCAAGAGACCCAGTACTTC.

V gene TRBV5-4 combines with J gene TRBJ1-6; tentative D call: TRBD1 (5 bases). The CDR3 loop spans 16 amino acids. With 3 bases removed from V and 9 bases from J, the gap between germline ends came to 19 bases. Germline V lookup: CDR1 SGHNT, CDR2 YYREEE (reference sequence). The CDR3 here is CASSWAGTGTFSPLHF. CDR3 DNA: TGTGCCAGCAGCTGGGCCGGGACCGGAACATTTTCACCCCTCCACTTT.

This chain uses TRBV5-1 with TRBJ2-2; no reliable D call. The CDR3 extends over 14 amino acids. V was cut by 4 bases and J by 1 base, with 8 bases left in between. The germline CDR1 and CDR2 sequences are SGHRS and YFSETQ. Here the CDR3 DNA reads TGCGCCAGCAGCGGCAGCATGAACACCGGGGAGCTGTTTTTT. The encoded protein is CASSGSMNTGELFF.

This sequence joins TRBV2 and TRBJ1-5, with 8 bases fitting TRBD1. V lost 4 bases to trimming and J lost 5 bases; unmatched junction nucleotides: 4. Germline V lookup: CDR1 SNHLY, CDR2 FYNNEI. The CDR3 is 14 amino acids. In DNA form, the CDR3 reads TGTGCCAGCAGTGCTGACAGGGGTTATCAGCCCCAGCATTTT. Amino acid sequence: CASSADRGYQPQHF.

J is TRBJ1-1 and V is TRBV6-6; D unresolved. The V and J ends lost 5 bases and 0 bases respectively, with 16 bases between them. The CDR3 is 16 residues long. CDR1 and CDR2 (germline): MNHNY, SVGAGI (reference sequence). In nucleotides, the CDR3 is TGTGCCAGCAGTCGTCAACAGCAAAGCATGAACACTGAAGCTTTCTTT. This translates into CASSRQQQSMNTEAFF.

This clone appeared once. CDR3 loop: CASSLLVAGGLETQYF. The CDR3 DNA sequence: TGTGCCAGCAGCTTATTGGTAGCGGGGGGGCTAGAGACCCAGTACTTC. The genes are TRBV7-8 and TRBJ2-5; 11 positions match TRBD2. The CDR3 extends over 16 amino acids. V gave up 2 bases and J gave up 4 bases; unmatched junction bases: 6. In germline, CDR1 is SGHVS, CDR2 FQNEAQ.

The DNA of the CDR3 is TGTGCCAGCAGCCAAGGGACAGGGTCTTCTCAGCCCCAGCATTTT. It is translated as CASSQGTGSSQPQHF. The rearrangement links TRBV3-1 (or the pseudogene TRBV3-2) to TRBJ1-5; 8 bases align to TRBD1. CDR1 LGHDT and CDR2 YNNKEL come from the germline V gene (reference sequence). This CDR3 is built from 15 residues. V lost 1 base to trimming and J lost 6 bases; unmatched junction nucleotides: 5.

V is TRBV3-1 (or the pseudogene TRBV3-2) and J is TRBJ2-2; D perhaps matches TRBD2 (7 bases). The CDR3 extends over 16 amino acids. Germline V CDR1 and CDR2: LGHDT, YNNKEL (reference sequence). The V end lost 4 bases, the J end lost 4 bases, and 16 bases lay between the germline ends. CDR3 protein: CASSPREGGLTGELFF. As DNA, the CDR3 is TGTGCCAGCAGCCCACGTGAGGGGGGGCTCACCGGGGAGCTGTTTTTT.

The rearrangement joins TRBV5-5 to TRBJ1-1; 7 bases line up with TRBD1. The V gene end was trimmed by 1 base and the J gene end by 3 bases; junction bases not matched to a gene: 3. Germline-derived CDR1 and CDR2 are SGHKS and YYEKEE (reference sequence). The CDR3 runs to 14 residues. The CDR3 DNA sequence: TGTGCCAGCAGCTTGACAGGGGTAGACACTGAAGCTTTCTTT. Its translation: CASSLTGVDTEAFF.

The chain has TRBV19 and TRBJ1-2; the D gene is possibly TRBD1 (6 bases). The CDR3 sequence is 12 residues long. Germline-derived CDR1 and CDR2 are LNHDA and SQIVND (reference sequence). V was clipped by 7 bases and J by 8 bases, with 14 bases between them. CDR3 sequence: CASTPRGWGYTF. DNA of the CDR3: TGTGCCAGTACCCCCAGGGGCTGGGGCTACACCTTC.

The chain employs TRBV27 and TRBJ2-5; no clear D gene. V lost 4 bases to trimming and J lost 0 bases, with 6 bases between them. CDR1 and CDR2 (germline): MNHEY, SMNVEV (reference sequence). The CDR3 covers 13 residues. DNA for the CDR3: TGTGCCAGCAGTTCCCCGTACCAAGAGACCCAGTACTTC. Translation gives CASSSPYQETQYF.

The chain employs TRBV11-2 and TRBJ1-1; possible D gene TRBD1, 6 bases. This CDR3 has 13 residues. V lost 1 base and J 7 bases, leaving 10 bases between the germline ends. Germline loops: CDR1 SGHAT, CDR2 FQNNGV. The CDR3 reads CASSLVGGGEAFF. Here the CDR3 DNA reads TGTGCCAGCAGCTTAGTAGGGGGGGGTGAAGCTTTCTTT. Based on the CDR3 plus reference TRBV11-2 and TRBJ1-1, the full variable domain is EAGVAQSPRYKIIEKRQSVAFWCNPISGHATLYWYQQILGQGPKLLIQFQNNGVVDDSQLPKDRFSAERLKGVDSTLKIQPAKLEDSAVYLCASSLVGGGEAFFGQGTRLTVV.

This chain links TRBV18 with TRBJ2-1, with TRBD2 as a possible D gene (7 bases). V dropped 5 bases and J dropped 7 bases, with 15 bases sitting between them. CDR3 size: 14 residues. The germline gives CDR1 KGHSH, CDR2 LQKENI. The DNA of the CDR3 is TGTGCCAGCTCAGGAGGGGGGGCAGCAAATGAGCAGTTCTTC. Residues: CASSGGGAANEQFF.

The chain employs TRBV28 and TRBJ2-7; 7 nucleotides line up with TRBD1. This CDR3 is built from 14 residues. Germline values: CDR1 MDHEN, CDR2 SYDVKM. With 3 bases clipped from V and 6 bases from J, the junction kept 8 bases outside the gene matches. CDR3 sequence (DNA): TGTGCCAGCAGTTTTGTTCGCAACAGGGGCGAGCAGTACTTC. It specifies CASSFVRNRGEQYF.

The chain is built from TRBV5-1 and TRBJ1-6; the D gene is possibly TRBD1 (6 bases). Looked up from germline, CDR1 is SGHRS and CDR2 is YFSETQ. Trimming left V 2 bases short and J 8 bases short, with 14 bases between. CDR3 size: 15 residues. The CDR3 coding sequence is TGCGCCAGCAGCTTAAGGGGGGGGGCGGATTCACCCCTCCACTTT. It translates to CASSLRGGADSPLHF. Combining the CDR3 with reference TRBV5-1 and TRBJ1-6 gives the whole variable domain KAGVTQTPRYLIKTRGQQVTLSCSPISGHRSVSWYQQTPGQGLQFLFEYFSETQRNKGNFPGRFSGRQFSNSRSEMNVSTLELGDSALYLCASSLRGGADSPLHFGNGTRLTVT.

Only one count was recorded for this clone. The chain employs TRBV12-3 or TRBV12-4 and TRBJ2-1; no definite D call. Between the trimmed V and J ends, which lost 4 bases and 5 bases, there was a span of 6 bases. The CDR3 spans 12 residues. CDR3 amino acids: CASSSLDNEQFF. The CDR3 nucleotides read TGTGCCAGCAGTTCTCTTGACAATGAGCAGTTCTTC.

The chain joins TRBV2 to TRBJ1-1; D is perhaps TRBD1 (5 bases). There are 14 residues in the CDR3. Germline loops: CDR1 SNHLY, CDR2 FYNNEI. V dropped 9 bases and J dropped 6 bases, with 20 bases sitting between them. The CDR3 DNA sequence: TGTGCCAGTAAACCGGGACGGGAGGGAGCTGAAGCTTTCTTT. Its translation: CASKPGREGAEAFF.

The chain links TRBV2 to TRBJ1-1, with D uncertain. Germline assignment: CDR1 SNHLY and CDR2 FYNNEI. The CDR3 sequence is 13 residues long. The V end lost 7 bases, the J end lost 1 base, and 10 bases lay between the germline ends. The CDR3, as DNA: TGTGCCAGCAATCAGGATCAGAACACTGAAGCTTTCTTT. This encodes CASNQDQNTEAFF.

This CDR3 is CASSQPGAVNTGELFF. CDR3 DNA: TGCGCCAGCAGCCAACCCGGGGCAGTTAACACCGGGGAGCTGTTTTTT. The chain joins TRBV4-1 to TRBJ2-2; D might be TRBD1 or TRBD2, each matching 5 bases. V lost 2 bases, J lost 2 bases, and 12 bases lay in between. Germline CDR1 is MGHRA and CDR2 is YSYEKL. This CDR3 is 16 amino acids long.

The V and J genes are TRBV12-3 or TRBV12-4 and TRBJ1-2; D is uncertain. The V end lost 8 bases, the J end lost 8 bases, and 15 bases lay between the germline ends. CDR3 length equals 12 residues. The CDR3 is CASGPPSVGYTF. The CDR3 coding sequence is TGTGCCAGCGGCCCTCCCTCGGTCGGCTACACCTTC.

V usage is TRBV9 and J usage is TRBJ2-3; possibly TRBD2 for D (6 bases). The CDR3 is 16 residues long. Germline values: CDR1 SGDLS, CDR2 YYNGEE. V dropped 4 bases and J dropped 2 bases, with 17 bases sitting between them. CDR3 in amino acids: CASSPRDLGDTDTQYF. Here the CDR3 DNA reads TGTGCCAGCAGCCCCCGGGACTTAGGGGACACAGATACGCAGTATTTT.

The chain combines TRBV18 with TRBJ1-2, with unresolved D. Trimming cost V 6 bases and J 5 bases, with 13 bases left between them. Germline V gene sequence: CDR1 KGHSH, CDR2 LQKENI. The CDR3 sequence is 13 residues long. In nucleotides, the CDR3 is TGTGCCAGCTCTCCTGACGAGGAATATGGCTACACCTTC. Protein: CASSPDEEYGYTF.

The gene calls are TRBV6-5 and TRBJ1-2, with unresolved D. This CDR3 comprises 15 residues. Trimming pared 0 bases from V and 6 bases from J, leaving 14 bases between. The V gene's germline CDR1 is MNHEY and CDR2 SVGAGI. CDR3 protein: CASSYSRVFADGYTF. As DNA, the CDR3 is TGTGCCAGCAGTTACTCGAGGGTCTTCGCTGATGGCTACACCTTC.

The V call is TRBV25-1, the J call TRBJ2-7; 7 bases are a match to TRBD1. Germline values: CDR1 MGHDK, CDR2 SYGVNS. The CDR3 has 16 residues. The J segment lost 2 bases and the V segment lost 4 bases, leaving 11 bases of the junction unmatched. The CDR3 coding sequence is TGTGCCAGCAGTGGGCTAGAGGGGGCAGGCGCCTACGAGCAGTACTTC. It translates to CASSGLEGAGAYEQYF.